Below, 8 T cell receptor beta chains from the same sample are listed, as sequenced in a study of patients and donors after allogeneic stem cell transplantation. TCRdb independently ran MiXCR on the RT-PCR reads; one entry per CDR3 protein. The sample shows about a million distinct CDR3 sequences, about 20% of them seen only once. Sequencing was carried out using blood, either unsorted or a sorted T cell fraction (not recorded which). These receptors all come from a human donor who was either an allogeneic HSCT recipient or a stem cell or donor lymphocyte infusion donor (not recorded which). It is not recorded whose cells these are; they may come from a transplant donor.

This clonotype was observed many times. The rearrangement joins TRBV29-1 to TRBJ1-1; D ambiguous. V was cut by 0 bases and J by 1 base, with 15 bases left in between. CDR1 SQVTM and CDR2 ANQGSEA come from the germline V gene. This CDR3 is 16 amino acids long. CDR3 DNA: TGCAGCGTTGAAGATCGCAAGTGGGAGGGGAACACTGAAGCTTTCTTT. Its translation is CSVEDRKWEGNTEAFF.

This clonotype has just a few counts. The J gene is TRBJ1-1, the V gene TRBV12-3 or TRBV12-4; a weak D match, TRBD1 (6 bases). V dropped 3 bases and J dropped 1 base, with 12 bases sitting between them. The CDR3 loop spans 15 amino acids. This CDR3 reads CASSFRGLGNTEAFF. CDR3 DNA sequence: TGTGCCAGCAGTTTTCGGGGGCTGGGGAACACTGAAGCTTTCTTT.

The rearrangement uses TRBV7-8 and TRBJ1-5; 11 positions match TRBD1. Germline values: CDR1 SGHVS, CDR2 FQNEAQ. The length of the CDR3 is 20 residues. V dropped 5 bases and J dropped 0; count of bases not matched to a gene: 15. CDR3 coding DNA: TGTGCCAGCAGCCCCCGTAGTTCGGGACAGGGGGACTATAGCAATCAGCCCCAGCATTTT. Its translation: CASSPRSSGQGDYSNQPQHF.

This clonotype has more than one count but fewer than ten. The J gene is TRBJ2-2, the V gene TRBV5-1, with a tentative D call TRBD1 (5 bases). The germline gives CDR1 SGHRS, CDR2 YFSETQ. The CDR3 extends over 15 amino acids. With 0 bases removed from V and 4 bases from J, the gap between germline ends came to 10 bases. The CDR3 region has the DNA TGCGCCAGCAGCTTGGAGGGGTCGAGCACCGGGGAGCTGTTTTTT. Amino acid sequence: CASSLEGSSTGELFF.

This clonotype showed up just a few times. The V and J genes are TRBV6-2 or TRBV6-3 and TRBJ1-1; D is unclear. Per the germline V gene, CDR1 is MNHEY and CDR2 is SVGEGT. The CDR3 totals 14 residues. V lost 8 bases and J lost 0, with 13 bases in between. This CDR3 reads CASRFLGLNTEAFF. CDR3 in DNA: TGTGCCAGCCGTTTTCTAGGCCTGAACACTGAAGCTTTCTTT.

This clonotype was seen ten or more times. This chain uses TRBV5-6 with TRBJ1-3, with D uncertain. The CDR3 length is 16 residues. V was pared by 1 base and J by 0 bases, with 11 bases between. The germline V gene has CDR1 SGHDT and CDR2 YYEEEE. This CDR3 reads CASSLFYGSSGNTIYF. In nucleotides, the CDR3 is TGTGCCAGCAGCTTGTTCTACGGCAGCTCTGGAAACACCATATATTTT.

The DNA for the CDR3 is TGCGCCAGCAGCTTCAACGGACAGGGTCAGACCCAGTACTTC. Amino acids: CASSFNGQGQTQYF. The chain recombines TRBV5-1 with TRBJ2-5; 8 nucleotides align to TRBD1. The CDR3 runs to 14 residues. Germline V gene data show CDR1 as SGHRS and CDR2 as YFSETQ. Trimming removed 2 bases from V and 6 bases from J; junction bases left unmatched: 6.

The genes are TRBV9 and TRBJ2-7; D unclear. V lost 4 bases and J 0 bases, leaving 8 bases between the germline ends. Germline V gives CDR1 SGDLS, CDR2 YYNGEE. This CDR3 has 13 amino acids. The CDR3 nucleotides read TGTGCCAGCAGCAAGGCCTCCTCCTACGAGCAGTACTTC. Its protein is CASSKASSYEQYF.